This is a list of T cell receptor beta chains from one sample in a study of STAT5B mutations in CD4+ large granular lymphocyte leukemia. The protocol was immunoSEQ multiplex PCR, while the TCRdb copy is restricted to in-frame clones and leaves out a portion. In the table there are 30,000 to 40,000 clones, 69% of which are singletons. Sequencing input: CD4+ T cells from blood buffy coats. The receptors were gathered from a human donor in good health. Each CDR3 is given with its conserved first and last residue. The D gene is left open where the match is weak. Rows give clone size only sometimes, using once, few, many, or a class for an expanded clone.

clone size | J gene | V gene | D gene | CDR3 DNA | CDR3 protein
. | TRBJ2-5 | TRBV7-2 | TRBD2 | TGTGCCAGCAGAAATATGGGGGAGCGGGGATGGGAGACCCAGTACTTC | CASRNMGERGWETQYF
. | TRBJ2-5 | TRBV2 | TRBD1 | TGTGCCAGCAGTCTAGAACAGGGGGTACGGGAGACCCAGTACTTC | CASSLEQGVRETQYF
. | TRBJ1-2 | TRBV25-1 | . | TGTGCCAGCAGTTCCAAGGGATCCTGGATCCGTGGCTACACCTTC | CASSSKGSWIRGYTF
. | TRBJ2-1 | TRBV30 | . | TGTGCCTGGACAGCCTACAATGAGCAGTTCTTC | CAWTAYNEQFF
. | TRBJ2-3 | TRBV7-2 | TRBD2 | TGTGCCAGCAGCTCCGGACTAGCGGGGGGACGCACAGATACGCAGTATTTT | CASSSGLAGGRTDTQYF
few | TRBJ1-2 | TRBV4-3 | . | TGCGCCAGCAGCTCGAATTTCGTGGAGTCCCACTATGGCTACACCTTC | CASSSNFVESHYGYTF
. | TRBJ2-7 | TRBV9 | TRBD2 | TGTGCCAGCAGCGAGGGACTAGCCCCAGTGGAGCAGTACTTC | CASSEGLAPVEQYF
. | TRBJ2-5 | TRBV5-4 | . | TGTGCCAGCAGCTTGGCGGTCGGGGGTCGGGAGACCCAGTACTTC | CASSLAVGGRETQYF
. | TRBJ1-4 | TRBV2 | . | TGTGCCAGCAAGCTGACGGCTACTAATGAAAAACTGTTTTTT | CASKLTATNEKLFF
. | TRBJ1-6 | TRBV6-5 | . | TGTGCCAGCGCCGAGAGCTCCTATAATTCACCCCTCCACTTT | CASAESSYNSPLHF
. | TRBJ2-3 | TRBV19 | . | TGTGCCAGTAGTATACGACGCTCGGCAGATACGCAGTATTTT | CASSIRRSADTQYF
. | TRBJ1-3 | TRBV7-8 | . | TGTGCCAGCAGCTTACGTCCCTATGGGCAGGGCGGAGACACCATATATTTT | CASSLRPYGQGGDTIYF
. | TRBJ2-6 | TRBV5-1 | . | TGCGCCAGCAGCGGGATCTCTGGGGCCAACGTCCTGACTTTC | CASSGISGANVLTF
few | TRBJ1-1 | TRBV5-4 | . | TGTGCCAGCAGCTTGGGCACTCTTTACATGAACACTGAAGCTTTCTTT | CASSLGTLYMNTEAFF
. | TRBJ1-2 | TRBV5-6 | TRBD1 | TGTGCCAGCAAGACGGACAGGGATTTTAACTATGGCTACACCTTC | CASKTDRDFNYGYTF
few | TRBJ1-2 | TRBV11-2 | . | TGTGCCAGCAGCTTAACGCTTACTAACTATGGCTACACCTTC | CASSLTLTNYGYTF
. | TRBJ1-2 | TRBV7-2 | . | TGTGCCAGCAGCTTAAGGTCCTCAGGAACAGGCCCCTCGGGCTACACCTTC | CASSLRSSGTGPSGYTF
. | TRBJ2-7 | TRBV11-2 | . | TGTGCCAGCAGCTTATTCCGGGGGACTTACGAGCAGTACTTC | CASSLFRGTYEQYF
few | TRBJ1-5 | TRBV21-1 | . | TGTGCCGCTAGGAGGGGGCGATTGGCCCAGCATTTT | CAARRGRLAQHF
. | TRBJ2-3 | TRBV6-5 | TRBD1 | TGTGCCAGCAGTTACGGAACAGGGGGCACAGATACGCAGTATTTT | CASSYGTGGTDTQYF
. | TRBJ2-3 | TRBV9 | TRBD2 | TGTGCCAGCAGCGTAGGACTAGCGGGGGTTCCCACAGATACGCAGTATTTT | CASSVGLAGVPTDTQYF
. | TRBJ1-6 | TRBV5-1 | TRBD1 | TGCGCCAGCAGCGCAACGGGACAGGGCATTTCACCCCTCCACTTT | CASSATGQGISPLHF
. | TRBJ2-1 | TRBV29-1 | TRBD1 | TGCAGCGTTGGACAGGGGGCCTACAATGAGCAGTTCTTC | CSVGQGAYNEQFF
. | TRBJ2-4 | TRBV18 | . | TGTGCCAGCTCACCAGGAGGGGGAAGTGACATTCAGTACTTC | CASSPGGGSDIQYF
. | TRBJ1-2 | TRBV7-2 | . | TGTGCCAGCAGCGTACTAGGGGGTGGCTACACCTTC | CASSVLGGGYTF
. | TRBJ2-2 | TRBV5-1 | . | TGCGCCAGCAGCTTTTCAGTGATCACCGGGGAGCTGTTTTTT | CASSFSVITGELFF
. | TRBJ1-2 | TRBV10-3 | . | TGTGCCATCGGGGCTAAGGGAGGCTATGGCTACACCTTC | CAIGAKGGYGYTF
. | TRBJ1-3 | TRBV6-5 | TRBD1 | TGTGCCAGCAGTTACTCGGGAACAGGGGTCGGAAACACCATATATTTT | CASSYSGTGVGNTIYF
few | TRBJ1-1 | TRBV4-1 | TRBD1 | TGCGCCAGCAGCCTGATGGACAGGGAGGGGAGTAAAGCTTTCTTT | CASSLMDREGSKAFF
. | TRBJ2-2 | TRBV9 | . | TGTGCCAGCAGCCCCGGTTTGCGAGTCAGCACCGGGGAGCTGTTTTTT | CASSPGLRVSTGELFF
. | TRBJ1-5 | TRBV6-1 | TRBD1 | TGTGCCAGCAGTGAAGCGCGCAGGGGGCGCGGTCAGCCCCAGCATTTT | CASSEARRGRGQPQHF
few | TRBJ1-5 | TRBV5-5 | . | TGTGCCAGCAGCTTATTGGGAGCCCCGGATCAGCCCCAGCATTTT | CASSLLGAPDQPQHF
. | TRBJ1-2 | TRBV9 | TRBD1 | TGTGCCAGCACCGTAGCCCCGACAGGGAACTATGGCTACACCTTC | CASTVAPTGNYGYTF
. | TRBJ2-5 | TRBV5-4 | TRBD1 | TGTGCCAGCAGCTCTGGACAGGGGGTAGGAAAAGAGACCCAGTACTTC | CASSSGQGVGKETQYF
. | TRBJ2-1 | TRBV5-5 | TRBD2 | TGTGCCAGCAGCTTCGGACTAGCGGGGGGGTCCTACAATGAGCAGTTCTTC | CASSFGLAGGSYNEQFF
. | TRBJ1-4 | TRBV7-6 | . | TGTGCCAGCAGCTTAGCAGGAGGGCAGGACGAAAAACTGTTTTTT | CASSLAGGQDEKLFF
. | TRBJ2-5 | TRBV4-2 | . | TGTGCCAGCAGCCAAGATGGCCAACATGGAGGCAAGGCCCAGTACTTC | CASSQDGQHGGKAQYF
. | TRBJ1-4 | TRBV7-2 | TRBD1 | TGTGCCAGCAGCTTACGGTGGACCGGGACAGGGGATGAAAAACTGTTTTTT | CASSLRWTGTGDEKLFF
. | TRBJ2-5 | TRBV9 | TRBD1 | TGTGCCAGCAACGCCTTCTCAGACAGGGGGCCTATCCAGTACTTC | CASNAFSDRGPIQYF
. | TRBJ1-6 | TRBV11-3 | TRBD1 | TGTGCCAGCAGCTTACATACAGGGGGGGGTTCACCCCTCCACTTT | CASSLHTGGGSPLHF
. | TRBJ2-7 | TRBV7-9 | TRBD1 | TGTGCCAGCAGGACCGGGACAGGGACCTACGAGCAGTACTTC | CASRTGTGTYEQYF
few | TRBJ2-1 | TRBV28 | TRBD1 | TGTGCCAGCAGGTCGCAGGGGGCAACGGGCAATGAGCAGTTCTTC | CASRSQGATGNEQFF
. | TRBJ1-1 | TRBV28 | . | TGTGCCAGCAGTTTTCCTCCGGGACAGAACACTGAAGCTTTCTTT | CASSFPPGQNTEAFF
. | TRBJ2-7 | TRBV7-8 | . | TGTGCCAGCAGCTTACCGAGGACAGCGTACGAGCAGTACTTC | CASSLPRTAYEQYF
. | TRBJ2-3 | TRBV4-2 | TRBD2 | TGTGCCAGCAGCCAAGTACACGGGGGGGCTGAAGATACGCAGTATTTT | CASSQVHGGAEDTQYF
. | TRBJ2-7 | TRBV6-5 | . | TGTGCCCAGCACCCTACCGGGACCTTCTACAAGCAGTACTTC | CAQHPTGTFYKQYF
. | TRBJ1-5 | TRBV7-9 | TRBD1 | TGTGCCAGCAGCCGGGGACAGGGGGACTCTTGGGGCAATCAGCCCCAGCATTTT | CASSRGQGDSWGNQPQHF
. | TRBJ1-3 | TRBV5-6 | TRBD1 | TGTGCCAGCAGCCGACAGGGGGCTGGAAACACCATATATTTT | CASSRQGAGNTIYF
few | TRBJ1-2 | TRBV5-4 | TRBD1 | TGTGCCAGCTCGGGGACAGGGGGAAATGGTGGCTACACCTTC | CASSGTGGNGGYTF
. | TRBJ1-1 | TRBV19 | . | TGTGCCAGTAGTAGGGCGCGTGAAGCTTTCTTT | CASSRAREAFF
. | TRBJ2-7 | TRBV5-1 | TRBD1 | TGCGCCAGCAGCTTGGAACAGGGGGCACCTTACGAGCAGTACTTC | CASSLEQGAPYEQYF
. | TRBJ1-1 | TRBV5-4 | . | TGTGCCAGCAGCTTGGGGGAGGCGGGGAAGGCCACTGAAGCTTTCTTT | CASSLGEAGKATEAFF